These 3 T cell receptor beta chains came from one sample sequenced in a study of CD8 T cells in Susac syndrome. The authors reverse transcribed roughly 0.5 to 1 ug RNA with random hexamers. MiXCR, applied by TCRdb to the immunoSEQ multiplex PCR reads, yields one record per CDR3 protein. Counted here are about 300,000 distinct CDR3 sequences, around nine tenths occurring once; the ten biggest clones make up under 0.2%. What was sequenced was CD8+ T cells from PBMCs. These TCRs come from a human donor with multiple sclerosis.

The rearrangement uses TRBV14 and TRBJ2-1, with D hard to call. The V gene lost 4 bases and the J gene lost 7 bases, with 14 bases spanning the gap. CDR1 is SGHDN and CDR2 is FVKESK in the germline V gene. The CDR3 contains 14 residues. CDR3 loop: CASSLQDLRNEQFF. CDR3 bases: TGTGCCAGCAGCCTCCAGGACCTAAGAAATGAGCAGTTCTTC.

The chain links TRBV7-9 to TRBJ2-1; no clear D. V lost 8 bases and J 8 bases, leaving 13 bases between the germline ends. Per germline, CDR1 SEHNR and CDR2 FQNEAQ (reference sequence). CDR3 size: 12 residues. Written as DNA, the CDR3 is TGTGCCAGCCCGGTTGGTGGGGATGAGCAGTTCTTC. The encoded protein is CASPVGGDEQFF.

J is TRBJ2-7 and V is TRBV13; 7 bases are a match to TRBD2. The CDR3 sequence is 17 residues long. Germline CDR1 reads PRHDT; CDR2 reads FYEKMQ (reference sequence). V lost 5 bases to trimming and J lost 5 bases; unmatched junction nucleotides: 18. CDR3: CASSAPLREGRGDEQYF. The CDR3 region has the DNA TGTGCCAGCAGCGCCCCCTTAAGGGAGGGCCGCGGCGACGAGCAGTACTTC.